This entry is about one T cell receptor beta chain. The antigen is unknown. TCRdb's copy holds only in-frame clones and misses some; the assay was immunoSEQ multiplex PCR. The sample consists of 21,000 or so clones, 80% of them appearing once. These data belong to a study of tumor-infiltrating lymphocytes in localized non-small cell lung cancer. Study summary: The cohort mixed smokers and never-smokers, several histologies, and some post-neoadjuvant-chemotherapy samples. Resected tumor was paired with non-adjacent uninvolved lung from the same patient. The study, taken as a whole, reports: Different pieces of the same tissue were used for each assay.

The sequenced sample was lung tumor tissue. The origin of this receptor is a human donor with non-small cell lung cancer.

CDR3 in amino acids: CAISQGGYGYTF. The CDR3, as DNA: TGTGCCATCAGTCAGGGGGGCTATGGCTACACCTTC. V gene TRBV10-3 combines with J gene TRBJ1-2; the match to TRBD1 covers 7 bases. J gave up 4 bases and V 5 bases, and 1 base lay outside the gene matches. The CDR3 is 12 residues long. CDR1 and CDR2 from the germline V gene are ENHRY and SYGVKD.